This TCR beta chain was recovered during a study of Graves' ophthalmopathy and Graves' hyperthyroidism. The study excluded patients with other autoimmune diseases, uncontrolled infections, pregnancy or lactation. V was trimmed by 5 bases and J by 10 bases, leaving 12 bases between them. This CDR3 contains 13 residues. CDR1 and CDR2 from the germline V gene are MNHEY and SVGAGI. This clonotype was counted many times. For repertoire sequencing, the TCR beta CDR3 regions were amplified from RNA transcripts. Following a first-round RT-PCR that used HTBI primers, a second-round multiplex PCR was carried out. Each CDR3 protein is one row after TCRdb ran MiXCR on the multiplex PCR reads. The sample includes 500,000 to 700,000 distinct CDR3 sequences, 39% seen only once; the top ten take about 4.6%.

The chain links TRBV6-5 to TRBJ1-6; D unresolved. This TCR was sampled from an adult man with Graves' hyperthyroidism. Sequencing input: peripheral blood or thyroid tissue (not recorded which). CDR3 in DNA: TGTGCCAGCAGTCGAGGGATCCGGTCACCCCTCCACTTT. It specifies CASSRGIRSPLHF.